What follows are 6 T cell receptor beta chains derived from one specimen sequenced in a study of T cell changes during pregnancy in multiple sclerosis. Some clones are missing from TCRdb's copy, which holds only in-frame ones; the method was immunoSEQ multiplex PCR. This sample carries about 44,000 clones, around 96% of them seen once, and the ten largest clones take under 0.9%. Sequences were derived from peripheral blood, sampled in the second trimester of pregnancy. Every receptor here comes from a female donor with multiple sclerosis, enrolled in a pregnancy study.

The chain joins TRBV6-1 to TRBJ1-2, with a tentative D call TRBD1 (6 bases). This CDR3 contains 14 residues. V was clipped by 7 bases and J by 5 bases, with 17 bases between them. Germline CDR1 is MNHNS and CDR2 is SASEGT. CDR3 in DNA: TGTGCCAGCACGGGATCGACAGGATCTTATGGCTACACCTTC. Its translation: CASTGSTGSYGYTF.

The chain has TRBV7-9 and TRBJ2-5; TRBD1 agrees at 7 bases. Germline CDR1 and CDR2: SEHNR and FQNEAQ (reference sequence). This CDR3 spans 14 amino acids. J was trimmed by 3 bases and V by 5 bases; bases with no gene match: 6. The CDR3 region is CASSRNQGEETQYF. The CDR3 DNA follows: TGTGCCAGCAGCCGAAATCAGGGGGAAGAGACCCAGTACTTC.

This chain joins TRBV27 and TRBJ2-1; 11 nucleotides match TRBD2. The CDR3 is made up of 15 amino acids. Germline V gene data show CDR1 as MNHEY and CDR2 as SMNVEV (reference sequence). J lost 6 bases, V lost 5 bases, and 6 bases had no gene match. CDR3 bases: TGTGCCAGCAGTCCAGGGACTAGCGGCGGCAATGAGCAGTTCTTC. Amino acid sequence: CASSPGTSGGNEQFF.

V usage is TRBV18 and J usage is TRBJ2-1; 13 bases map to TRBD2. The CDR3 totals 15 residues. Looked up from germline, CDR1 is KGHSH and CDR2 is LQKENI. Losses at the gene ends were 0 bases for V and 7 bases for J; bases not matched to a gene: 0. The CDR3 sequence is CASSPPTSGRNEQFF. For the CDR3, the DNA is TGTGCCAGCTCACCACCGACTAGCGGGAGGAATGAGCAGTTCTTC.

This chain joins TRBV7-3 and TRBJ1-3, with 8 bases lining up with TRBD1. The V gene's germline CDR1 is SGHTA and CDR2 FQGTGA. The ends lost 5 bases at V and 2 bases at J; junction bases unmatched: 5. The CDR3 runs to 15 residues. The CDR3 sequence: CASSLQGAAGNTIYF. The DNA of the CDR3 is TGTGCCAGCAGCCTCCAGGGGGCGGCTGGAAACACCATATATTTT.

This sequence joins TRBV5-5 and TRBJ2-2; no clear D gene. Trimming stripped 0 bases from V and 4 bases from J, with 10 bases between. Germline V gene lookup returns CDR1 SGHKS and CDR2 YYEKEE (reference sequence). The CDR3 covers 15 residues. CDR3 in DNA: TGTGCCAGCAGCTTGGAACGCGTCGGCACCGGGGAGCTGTTTTTT. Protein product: CASSLERVGTGELFF.